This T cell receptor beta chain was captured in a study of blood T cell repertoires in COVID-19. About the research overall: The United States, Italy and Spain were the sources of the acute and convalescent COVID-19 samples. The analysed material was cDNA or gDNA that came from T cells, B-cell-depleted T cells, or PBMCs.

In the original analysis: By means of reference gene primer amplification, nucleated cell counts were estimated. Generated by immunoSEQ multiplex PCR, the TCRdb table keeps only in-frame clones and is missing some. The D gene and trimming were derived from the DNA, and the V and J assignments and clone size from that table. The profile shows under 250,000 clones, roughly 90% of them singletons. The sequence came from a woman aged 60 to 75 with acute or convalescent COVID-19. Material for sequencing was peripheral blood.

The CDR3 nucleotides are TGTGCCAGCGTAGGGGCCGGTGAAAAACTGTTTTTT. Amino acids: CASVGAGEKLFF. The chain carries TRBV28 and TRBJ1-4; the D gene is possibly TRBD1 (5 bases). Germline V gene data show CDR1 as MDHEN and CDR2 as SYDVKM. The V gene lost 8 bases and the J gene lost 7 bases, with 11 bases spanning the gap. This CDR3 spans 12 amino acids.